What follows are 27 T cell receptor beta chains derived from one specimen sequenced in a study of T cell repertoires in cytomegalovirus infection. These receptors have no known antigen. TCRdb itself ran the reads through MiXCR, one entry per CDR3 protein. Of hundreds of thousands of distinct CDR3 sequences detected, 33% appear once; the ten largest clones hold 15% to 20%. Sequencing was performed on cultured PBMCs, taken from culture after CMV antigen stimulation. The receptors shown here come from a human donor in good health (CMV status not recorded). Some clones in this sample may be carry-over from other donors' samples.

This clonotype was picked up a small number of times. A clone one base away is much larger, so this may be a read error. The rearrangement links TRBV6-2 or TRBV6-3 to TRBJ2-1, with D perhaps TRBD2 (6 bases). The CDR3 runs to 15 residues. Germline values: CDR1 MNHEY, CDR2 SVGEGT. V lost 0 bases and J lost 5, with 11 bases in between. CDR3 coding DNA: TGTGCCAGCAGTTACTCGCGACTAGGGCACAATGAGCAGTTCTTC. Translating it yields CASSYSRLGHNEQFF.

The J gene is TRBJ2-2, the V gene TRBV7-2; TRBD2 matches 13 bases. The CDR3 runs to 18 residues. The trim removed 2 bases at V and 0 bases at J, leaving 3 bases unmatched. Germline V CDR1 and CDR2: SGHTA, FQGNSA. In DNA, the CDR3 is TGTGCCAGCAGCTTAACTAGCGGGAGGGCCACGAACACCGGGGAGCTGTTTTTT. It encodes CASSLTSGRATNTGELFF. Full variable domain (remainder filled in from reference TRBV7-2 and TRBJ2-2): GAGVSQSPSNKVTEKGKDVELRCDPISGHTALYWYRQSLGQGLEFLIYFQGNSAPDKSGLPSDRFSAERTGGSVSTLTIQRTQQEDSAVYLCASSLTSGRATNTGELFFGEGSRLTVL.

The rearrangement uses TRBV20-1 and TRBJ1-2; 7 nucleotides agree with TRBD1. This CDR3 comprises 12 residues. The V gene's germline CDR1 is DFQATT and CDR2 SNEGSKA (reference sequence). V gave up 8 bases and J gave up 2 bases; unmatched junction bases: 5. Here the CDR3 DNA reads TGCAGTCTCTCGACAGGGAACTATGGCTACACCTTC. Amino acid sequence: CSLSTGNYGYTF.

The V call is TRBV24-1, the J call TRBJ2-1; D remains unclear. Looked up from germline, CDR1 is KGHDR and CDR2 is SFDVKD. There are 11 residues in the CDR3. Trimming removed 6 bases at V and 15 bases at J, with 14 bases between. Here the CDR3 DNA reads TGTGCCACCAGTTCTAGAACGGATCTGTTCTTC. This gives the protein CATSSRTDLFF.

This sequence joins TRBV2 and TRBJ1-1, with TRBD1 as a possible D gene (6 bases). Per germline, CDR1 SNHLY and CDR2 FYNNEI. The CDR3 consists of 11 residues. Between the trimmed V and J ends, which lost 6 bases and 8 bases, there was a span of 10 bases. CDR3 residues: CASRATGEAFF. The CDR3 coding sequence is TGTGCCAGCAGAGCGACAGGCGAAGCTTTCTTT.

This clonotype was seen a few times. The V gene is TRBV28, the J gene TRBJ2-1, with TRBD2 identical over 13 bases. The CDR3 is 17 amino acids. Trimming removed 3 bases from V and 8 bases from J; junction bases left unmatched: 10. Germline CDR1 reads MDHEN; CDR2 reads SYDVKM. This CDR3 reads CASSFPRTSGRIYEQFF. In DNA, the CDR3 is TGTGCCAGCAGTTTCCCCAGGACTAGCGGGAGAATCTATGAGCAGTTCTTC.

This clonotype was observed a few times. This sequence joins TRBV12-3 or TRBV12-4 and TRBJ1-3; D gene ambiguous. The CDR3 spans 13 residues. Trimming stripped 7 bases from V and 2 bases from J, with 9 bases between. The DNA for the CDR3 is TGTGCCAGCACCCAGAACGCTGGAAACACCATATATTTT. Translating it yields CASTQNAGNTIYF.

This clonotype appeared many times. V gene TRBV27 combines with J gene TRBJ2-7, with D perhaps TRBD1 (6 bases). V gave up 5 bases and J gave up 0 bases, with 11 bases separating them. The CDR3 length is 14 residues. Per germline, CDR1 MNHEY and CDR2 SMNVEV (reference sequence). Written as DNA, the CDR3 is TGTGCCAGCAGTGCCAGGGACAACTCCTACGAGCAGTACTTC. Its protein product is CASSARDNSYEQYF.

V usage is TRBV28 and J usage is TRBJ1-4; D call uncertain. CDR1 and CDR2 (germline): MDHEN, SYDVKM. The length of the CDR3 is 14 residues. Trimming removed 4 bases from V and 4 bases from J, with 10 bases in between. The CDR3 spells CASSSPTLNEKLFF. The CDR3 region has the DNA TGTGCCAGCAGTTCTCCAACCCTTAATGAAAAACTGTTTTTT.

The chain is built from TRBV6-5 and TRBJ2-6, with D unresolved. The ends were cut back, 7 bases at V and 0 bases at J, with 7 bases in the middle. This CDR3 comprises 14 residues. The V gene's germline CDR1 is MNHEY and CDR2 SVGAGI. The CDR3 sequence: CASKVPSGANVLTF. CDR3 DNA sequence: TGTGCCAGCAAAGTTCCCTCTGGGGCCAACGTCCTGACTTTC.

The CDR3 region is CASGIHGGEQYF. As DNA, the CDR3 is TGTGCCAGCGGTATACACGGGGGCGAGCAGTACTTC. V usage is TRBV7-3 and J usage is TRBJ2-7, with D tentatively TRBD2 (6 bases). The CDR3 runs to 12 residues. Trimming left V 8 bases short and J 6 bases short, with 14 bases between. CDR1 and CDR2 from the germline V gene are SGHTA and FQGTGA.

CDR3 in amino acids: CASSDQREALDTQYF. Written as DNA, the CDR3 is TGTGCCAGCAGTGATCAGCGGGAGGCCCTAGATACGCAGTATTTT. The chain uses TRBV25-1 and TRBJ2-3, with 9 bases identical to TRBD2. This CDR3 has 15 residues. CDR1 and CDR2 from the germline V gene are MGHDK and SYGVNS. V lost 3 bases and J lost 5; bases outside the gene matches: 6.

The V and J genes are TRBV27 and TRBJ1-5; TRBD1 might be the D (6 bases). The V gene lost 3 bases and the J gene lost 6 bases, with 12 bases spanning the gap. The CDR3 covers 14 residues. Germline values: CDR1 MNHEY, CDR2 SMNVEV (reference sequence). The CDR3 DNA sequence: TGTGCCAGCAGTTTTCTCGGGGGGGCTCAGCCCCAGCATTTT. It translates to CASSFLGGAQPQHF.

This clonotype was seen more than once but under ten times. The V gene is TRBV7-2, the J gene TRBJ2-5; D not resolved. V lost 1 base, J lost 7 bases, and 7 bases lay in between. This CDR3 comprises 12 residues. The germline V gene has CDR1 SGHTA and CDR2 FQGNSA. CDR3 loop: CASSLGAGTQYF. The CDR3 nucleotides read TGTGCCAGCAGCTTAGGGGCTGGGACCCAGTACTTC.

This clonotype was seen a few times. The chain uses TRBV11-1 and TRBJ2-2; D is uncertain. The V and J ends lost 2 bases and 4 bases respectively, with 8 bases between them. This CDR3 has 14 residues. Germline values: CDR1 SGHAT, CDR2 FQDESV (reference sequence). The CDR3 sequence is CASSLRTSTGELFF. The CDR3 coding sequence is TGTGCCAGCAGCTTACGGACCAGCACCGGGGAGCTGTTTTTT.

This clonotype came up a few times. V is TRBV12-3 or TRBV12-4 and J is TRBJ2-1; TRBD1 matches at 9 bases. The CDR3 consists of 14 residues. The V gene end was trimmed by 9 bases and the J gene end by 3 bases; junction bases not matched to a gene: 6. The CDR3 reads CASQRQGDYNEQFF. For the CDR3, the DNA is TGTGCCAGTCAAAGACAGGGGGACTACAATGAGCAGTTCTTC.

The V gene is TRBV11-2, the J gene TRBJ2-1, with 11 bases matching TRBD2. CDR3 size: 15 residues. Trimming took 5 bases from V and 12 from J; bases not matched to a gene: 12. From germline, CDR1 is SGHAT and CDR2 FQNNGV. The CDR3 here is CASSLGTSGTTVQFF. In nucleotides, the CDR3 is TGTGCCAGCAGCCTCGGGACTAGCGGCACGACGGTGCAGTTCTTC.

The chain has TRBV28 and TRBJ2-5; D ambiguous. Germline V gene data show CDR1 as MDHEN and CDR2 as SYDVKM. V was cut by 2 bases and J by 4 bases, with 11 bases left in between. This CDR3 region has 14 residues. CDR3 sequence reads: CASSLIPRRETQYF. The CDR3 region has the DNA TGTGCCAGCAGTTTAATCCCTCGCCGAGAGACCCAGTACTTC. The variable domain in full, with the rest retrieved from reference TRBV28 and TRBJ2-5, is DVKVTQSSRYLVKRTGEKVFLECVQDMDHENMFWYRQDPGLGLRLIYFSYDVKMKEKGDIPEGYSVSREKKERFSLILESASTNQTSMYLCASSLIPRRETQYFGPGTRLLVL.

The J gene is TRBJ2-2, the V gene TRBV7-4, with 9 nucleotides matching TRBD1. Unmatched junction bases numbered 6, after V lost 6 bases and J lost 1 base. Germline-derived CDR1 and CDR2 are SGHVT and SQSDAQ. The CDR3 length is 16 residues. The CDR3 region has the DNA TGTGCCAGCAGACCTCTGGGACAGGGGAACACCGGGGAGCTGTTTTTT. It codes for CASRPLGQGNTGELFF.

The chain couples TRBV5-1 to TRBJ2-2; D is ambiguous. Germline V gene data show CDR1 as SGHRS and CDR2 as YFSETQ. Between the trimmed V and J ends, which lost 4 bases and 2 bases, there was a span of 12 bases. This CDR3 comprises 15 residues. CDR3 DNA: TGCGCCAGCAGCCCGGTGGCCGGAAACACCGGGGAGCTGTTTTTT. Protein: CASSPVAGNTGELFF.

This clonotype was seen at least ten times. The J gene is TRBJ2-4, the V gene TRBV7-2; 9 nucleotides match TRBD2. Germline CDR1 is SGHTA and CDR2 is FQGNSA. The junction had 17 bases not matched to a gene; V was cut back by 5 bases and J by 0 bases. The length of the CDR3 is 20 residues. CDR3 DNA: TGTGCCAGCAGCCGTCCAGTGCTAGCGGGGAACTCACTAGCCAAAAACATTCAGTACTTC. It encodes CASSRPVLAGNSLAKNIQYF.

The V call is TRBV6-6, the J call TRBJ2-5, with 8 bases matching TRBD1. This CDR3 contains 15 residues. With 4 bases clipped from V and 2 bases from J, the junction kept 6 bases outside the gene matches. From germline, CDR1 is MNHNY and CDR2 SVGAGI (reference sequence). The CDR3 sequence is CASSSPGTGQETQYF. In DNA, the CDR3 is TGTGCCAGCAGTTCCCCCGGGACAGGACAAGAGACCCAGTACTTC.

This clonotype was counted at least ten times. The CDR3 nucleotides read TGTGCCAGCAGCCAGCGGACGGACCAAGAGACCCAGTACTTC. As protein: CASSQRTDQETQYF. The genes are TRBV7-2 and TRBJ2-5, with D perhaps TRBD2 (5 bases). V dropped 5 bases and J dropped 0 bases, with 10 bases sitting between them. Germline CDR1 and CDR2: SGHTA and FQGNSA. This CDR3 is 14 amino acids long. Looking up the rest from reference TRBV7-2 and TRBJ2-5 gives the full variable domain: GAGVSQSPSNKVTEKGKDVELRCDPISGHTALYWYRQSLGQGLEFLIYFQGNSAPDKSGLPSDRFSAERTGGSVSTLTIQRTQQEDSAVYLCASSQRTDQETQYFGPGTRLLVL.

This clonotype was counted a few times. The chain uses TRBV7-2 and TRBJ2-1, with D possibly being TRBD2 (6 bases). This CDR3 has 15 residues. Deletions cut 2 bases from V and 7 bases from J, with 15 bases between. Looked up from germline, CDR1 is SGHTA and CDR2 is FQGNSA. In DNA, the CDR3 is TGTGCCAGCAGCTTACAAGCGGGTGGGGTAAATGAGCAGTTCTTC. Its protein is CASSLQAGGVNEQFF.

This clonotype came up many times. The V and J genes are TRBV11-2 and TRBJ1-2; TRBD1 is a possible D gene (6 bases). Deletions cut 5 bases from V and 1 base from J, with 23 bases between. The CDR3 spans 18 residues. Per the germline V gene, CDR1 is SGHAT and CDR2 is FQNNGV. The chain's CDR3 is CASSPRGLGQGLNYGYTF. The CDR3 DNA reads TGTGCCAGCAGCCCTCGGGGCCTCGGGCAGGGGCTTAACTATGGCTACACCTTC.

This clonotype came up many times. The chain uses TRBV10-3 and TRBJ2-7, with 11 bases that match TRBD2. The CDR3 has 13 amino acids. The germline gives CDR1 ENHRY, CDR2 SYGVKD. The V gene end was trimmed by 10 bases and the J gene end by 7 bases; junction bases not matched to a gene: 9. The CDR3 reads CATATSGAREQYV. CDR3 coding DNA: TGTGCCACCGCGACTAGCGGGGCGAGGGAGCAGTACGTC.

The gene calls are TRBV7-9 and TRBJ1-6; D may be TRBD1 (5 bases). The CDR3 has 14 residues. Germline lookup yields CDR1 SEHNR and CDR2 FQNEAQ (reference sequence). V was cut by 4 bases and J by 7 bases, with 11 bases left in between. The CDR3 region is CASSSRGRNSPLHF. As DNA, the CDR3 is TGTGCCAGCAGCTCCCGGGGCAGAAATTCACCCCTCCACTTT.